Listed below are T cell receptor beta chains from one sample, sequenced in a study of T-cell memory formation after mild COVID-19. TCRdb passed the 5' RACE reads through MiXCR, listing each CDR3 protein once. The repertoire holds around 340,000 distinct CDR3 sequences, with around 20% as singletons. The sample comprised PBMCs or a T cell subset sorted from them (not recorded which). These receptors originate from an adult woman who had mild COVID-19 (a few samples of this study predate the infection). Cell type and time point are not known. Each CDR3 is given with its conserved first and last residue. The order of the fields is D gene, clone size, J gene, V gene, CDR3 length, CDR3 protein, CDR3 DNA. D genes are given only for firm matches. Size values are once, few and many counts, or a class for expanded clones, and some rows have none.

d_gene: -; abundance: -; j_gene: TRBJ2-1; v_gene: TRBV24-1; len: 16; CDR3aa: CATSDRHPITYNEQFF; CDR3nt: TGTGCCACCAGTGACCGACACCCGATCACGTACAATGAGCAGTTCTTC
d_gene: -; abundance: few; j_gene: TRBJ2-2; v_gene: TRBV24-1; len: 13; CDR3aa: CATSEGNTGELFF; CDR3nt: TGTGCCACCAGTGAAGGGAACACCGGGGAGCTGTTTTTT
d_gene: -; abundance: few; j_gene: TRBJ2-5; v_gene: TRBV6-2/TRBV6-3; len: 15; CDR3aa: CASSYLDTGEETQYF; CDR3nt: TGTGCCAGCAGTTACTTGGACACCGGGGAGGAGACCCAGTACTTC
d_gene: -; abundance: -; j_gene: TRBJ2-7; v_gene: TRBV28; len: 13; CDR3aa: CASSFQGSREQYF; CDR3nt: TGTGCCAGCAGTTTTCAGGGGTCCCGCGAGCAGTACTTC
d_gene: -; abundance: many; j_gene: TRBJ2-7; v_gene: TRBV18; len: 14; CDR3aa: CASSTERLSYEQYF; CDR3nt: TGTGCCAGCTCAACCGAGAGGTTGAGCTACGAGCAGTACTTC
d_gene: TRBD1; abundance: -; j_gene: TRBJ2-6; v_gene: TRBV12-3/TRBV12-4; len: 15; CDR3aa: CASSPQGQGANVLTF; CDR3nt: TGTGCCAGCAGCCCACAGGGGCAAGGGGCCAACGTCCTGACTTTC
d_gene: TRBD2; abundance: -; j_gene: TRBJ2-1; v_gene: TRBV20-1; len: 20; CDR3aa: CSASYGDPTSGYTSYNEQFF; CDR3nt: TGCAGTGCTTCTTATGGGGACCCGACTAGCGGGTACACCTCCTACAATGAGCAGTTCTTC
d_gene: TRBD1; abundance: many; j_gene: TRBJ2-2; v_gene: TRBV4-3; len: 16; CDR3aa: CASSQFPGQGTGELFF; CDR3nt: TGCGCCAGCAGCCAATTCCCGGGACAGGGTACCGGGGAGCTGTTTTTT
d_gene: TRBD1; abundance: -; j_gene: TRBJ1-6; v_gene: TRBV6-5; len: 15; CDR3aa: CASSGGQGMNSPLHF; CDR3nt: TGTGCCAGCAGCGGGGGACAGGGGATGAATTCACCCCTCCACTTT
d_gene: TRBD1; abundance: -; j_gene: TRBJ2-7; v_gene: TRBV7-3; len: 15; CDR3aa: CASSFTGTGDYEQYF; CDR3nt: TGTGCCAGCAGCTTCACCGGGACAGGGGACTACGAGCAGTACTTC
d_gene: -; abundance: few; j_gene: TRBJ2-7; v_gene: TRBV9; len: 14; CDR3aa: CASSVVASSYEQYF; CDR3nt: TGTGCCAGCAGCGTAGTGGCGAGCTCCTACGAGCAGTACTTC
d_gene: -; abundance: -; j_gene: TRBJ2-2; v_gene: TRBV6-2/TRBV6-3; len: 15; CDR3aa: CASSYVASRAGELFF; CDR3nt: TGTGCCAGCAGTTACGTGGCTAGCCGGGCCGGGGAGCTGTTTTTT
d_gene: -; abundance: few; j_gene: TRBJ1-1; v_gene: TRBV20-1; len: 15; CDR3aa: CSARLRGRGPTEAFF; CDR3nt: TGCAGTGCTAGACTCCGGGGGAGGGGTCCCACTGAAGCTTTCTTT
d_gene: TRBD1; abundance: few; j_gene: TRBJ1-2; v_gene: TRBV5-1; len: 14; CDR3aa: CASSAGTGVYGYTF; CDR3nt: TGCGCCAGCAGCGCCGGGACAGGGGTCTATGGCTACACCTTC
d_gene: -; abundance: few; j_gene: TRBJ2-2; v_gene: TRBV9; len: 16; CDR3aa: CASSVVSRPQTGELFF; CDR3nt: TGTGCCAGCAGCGTAGTTAGCCGACCGCAAACCGGGGAGCTGTTTTTT
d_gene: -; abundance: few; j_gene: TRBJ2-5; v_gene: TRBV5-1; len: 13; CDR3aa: CASSPGVDETQYF; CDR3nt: TGCGCCAGCAGCCCGGGTGTGGATGAGACCCAGTACTTC
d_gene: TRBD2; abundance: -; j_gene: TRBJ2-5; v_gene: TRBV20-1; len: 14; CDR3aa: CSAPRAGRVETQYF; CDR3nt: TGCAGTGCCCCCCGCGCGGGGAGGGTGGAGACCCAGTACTTC
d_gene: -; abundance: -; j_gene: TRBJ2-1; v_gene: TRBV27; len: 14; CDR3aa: CASRLGRDYNEQFF; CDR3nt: TGTGCCAGCAGACTGGGACGGGACTACAATGAGCAGTTCTTC
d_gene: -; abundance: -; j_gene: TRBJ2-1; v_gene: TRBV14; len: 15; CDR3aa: CASSPRLGGYNEQFF; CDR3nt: TGTGCCAGCAGCCCTCGACTCGGGGGTTACAATGAGCAGTTCTTC
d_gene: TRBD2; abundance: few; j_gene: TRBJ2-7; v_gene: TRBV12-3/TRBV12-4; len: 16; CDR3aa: CASSLGLAGGYREQYF; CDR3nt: TGTGCCAGCAGCCTGGGACTAGCGGGAGGGTACAGGGAGCAGTACTTC
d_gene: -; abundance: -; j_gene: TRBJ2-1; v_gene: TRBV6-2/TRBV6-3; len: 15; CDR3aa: CATEFWGRFGNEQFF; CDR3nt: TGTGCCACCGAGTTTTGGGGGAGGTTCGGCAATGAGCAGTTCTTC
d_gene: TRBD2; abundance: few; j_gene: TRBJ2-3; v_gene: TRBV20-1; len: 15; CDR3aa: CSAPAGLVSTDTQYF; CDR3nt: TGCAGTGCTCCCGCCGGACTAGTCAGCACAGATACGCAGTATTTT
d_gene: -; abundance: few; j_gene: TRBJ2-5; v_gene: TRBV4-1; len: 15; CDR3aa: CASSQEPGQRETQYF; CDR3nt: TGCGCCAGCAGCCAGGAACCGGGCCAGAGGGAGACCCAGTACTTC
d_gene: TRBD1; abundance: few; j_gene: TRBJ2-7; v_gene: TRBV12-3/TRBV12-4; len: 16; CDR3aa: CASTGRLTGGWHEQYF; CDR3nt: TGTGCCAGCACCGGGCGTCTGACAGGGGGCTGGCACGAGCAGTACTTC
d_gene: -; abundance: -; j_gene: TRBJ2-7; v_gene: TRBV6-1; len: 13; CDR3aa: CASRSDGLYEQYF; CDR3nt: TGTGCCAGCAGGTCGGACGGCCTCTACGAGCAGTACTTC
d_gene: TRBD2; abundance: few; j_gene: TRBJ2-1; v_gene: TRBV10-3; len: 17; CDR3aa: CAISDRLAGGPHNEQFF; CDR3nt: TGTGCCATCAGTGACCGGTTAGCGGGAGGGCCTCACAATGAGCAGTTCTTC
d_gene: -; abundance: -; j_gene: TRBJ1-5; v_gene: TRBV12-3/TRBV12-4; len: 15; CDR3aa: CASSLGDMGTPPQHF; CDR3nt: TGTGCCAGCAGTTTGGGGGACATGGGTACTCCGCCCCAGCATTTT
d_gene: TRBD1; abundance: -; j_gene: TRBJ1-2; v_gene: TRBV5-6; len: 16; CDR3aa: CASSPTGTGATYGYTF; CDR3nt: TGTGCCAGCAGCCCCACCGGGACAGGGGCCACTTATGGCTACACCTTC
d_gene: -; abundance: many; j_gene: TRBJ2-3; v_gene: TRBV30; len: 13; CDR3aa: CAWRWRAPDTQYF; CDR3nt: TGTGCCTGGAGATGGCGCGCCCCAGATACGCAGTATTTT